The 27 T cell receptor beta chains reported below all come from one sample, sequenced in a study of human T cells and chemical hapten exposure. MiXCR, run by TCRdb on the RACE reads, gives a single entry per CDR3 protein. The sample has under 50,000 distinct CDR3 sequences, around 7.6% seen once; the top ten hold 1.3%. Specified time point: pre-sensitization, week 0. As to treatment: therapeutic diphenylcyclopropenone sensitization with weekly scalp DPC. The sequencing here drew on whole blood, taken in connection with sensitization to the hapten diphenylcyclopropenone (DPC). Every receptor here comes from a woman in her forties or fifties with alopecia areata. Some clones in this sample may be carry-over from other donors' samples.

This clonotype has at least ten counts. The chain employs TRBV12-3 or TRBV12-4 and TRBJ1-4; 7 bases map to TRBD1. There are 14 residues in the CDR3. The junction had 3 bases not matched to a gene; V was cut back by 0 bases and J by 8 bases. The CDR3: CASSLAGDSEKLFF. DNA of the CDR3: TGTGCCAGCAGTTTAGCAGGGGACAGCGAAAAACTGTTTTTT.

The sample holds a few counts of this clonotype. The J gene is TRBJ2-5, the V gene TRBV27; weak D call: TRBD2 (6 bases). V was trimmed by 0 bases and J by 2 bases, leaving 16 bases between them. This CDR3 is built from 17 residues. CDR1 MNHEY and CDR2 SMNVEV come from the germline V gene (reference sequence). The CDR3 bases are TGTGCCAGCAGTTTATCTCGGACCTGGGCGGGGCAAGAGACCCAGTACTTC. This gives the protein CASSLSRTWAGQETQYF.

This clonotype was seen ten or more times. J is TRBJ2-3 and V is TRBV7-6; TRBD1 matches at 9 bases. V trimming: 5 bases; J trimming: 0 bases; junction bases outside the gene matches: 6. This CDR3 is 16 amino acids long. The germline V gene encodes CDR1 SGHVS and CDR2 FNYEAQ. The CDR3: CASSATGGTSTDTQYF. The DNA for the CDR3 is TGTGCCAGCAGCGCAACAGGGGGCACTAGCACAGATACGCAGTATTTT.

This clonotype was counted at least ten times. This sequence joins TRBV11-3 and TRBJ1-2; possibly TRBD1 for D (6 bases). There are 17 residues in the CDR3. The germline V gene has CDR1 SGHNT and CDR2 YENEEA. The germline V and J ends were trimmed by 2 bases and 0 bases, with 16 bases remaining between them. CDR3 sequence reads: CASSLWVGGRANYGYTF. CDR3 DNA sequence: TGTGCCAGCAGCTTATGGGTCGGGGGCCGAGCTAACTATGGCTACACCTTC.

This clonotype occurred a few times. The chain is built from TRBV11-3 and TRBJ2-3; D remains ambiguous. Trimming pared 2 bases from V and 1 base from J, leaving 7 bases between. The CDR3 is made up of 14 amino acids. The germline gives CDR1 SGHNT, CDR2 YENEEA. The CDR3 here is CASSLSGRTDTQYF. CDR3 bases: TGTGCCAGCAGCTTAAGTGGGCGCACAGATACGCAGTATTTT. The whole variable domain, remainder taken from reference TRBV11-3 and TRBJ2-3, is EAGVVQSPRYKIIEKKQPVAFWCNPISGHNTLYWYLQNLGQGPELLIRYENEEAVDDSQLPKDRFSAERLKGVDSTLKIQPAELGDSAVYLCASSLSGRTDTQYFGPGTRLTVL.

In this sample, this clonotype turned up many times. This chain uses TRBV27 with TRBJ2-1; TRBD2 might be the D (6 bases). Germline CDR1 is MNHEY and CDR2 is SMNVEV (reference sequence). This CDR3 spans 15 amino acids. With 7 bases removed from V and 0 bases from J, the gap between germline ends came to 13 bases. CDR3 DNA sequence: TGTGCCAGCATCGCGGGATTTCTCTCCTACAATGAGCAGTTCTTC. This sequence encodes CASIAGFLSYNEQFF.

This chain uses TRBV24-1 with TRBJ2-2; TRBD2 is a possible D gene (5 bases). Trimming stripped 5 bases from V and 4 bases from J, with 19 bases between. Germline CDR1 KGHDR, CDR2 SFDVKD. The CDR3 runs 17 residues. The CDR3 region is CATSGDILAEFTGELFF. The CDR3 DNA reads TGTGCCACCAGTGGAGACATCCTAGCAGAGTTCACCGGGGAGCTGTTTTTT.

The sample holds many counts of this clonotype. This sequence joins TRBV5-1 and TRBJ2-7, with TRBD2 identical over 9 bases. Losses at the gene ends were 2 bases for V and 0 bases for J; bases not matched to a gene: 3. This CDR3 has 15 amino acids. Per germline, CDR1 SGHRS and CDR2 YFSETQ. The CDR3 sequence: CASSLSSGNSYEQYF. DNA for the CDR3: TGCGCCAGCAGCTTATCTAGCGGGAACTCCTACGAGCAGTACTTC. Together with reference TRBV5-1 and TRBJ2-7, the CDR3 gives the full variable domain: KAGVTQTPRYLIKTRGQQVTLSCSPISGHRSVSWYQQTPGQGLQFLFEYFSETQRNKGNFPGRFSGRQFSNSRSEMNVSTLELGDSALYLCASSLSSGNSYEQYFGPGTRLTVT.

This clonotype has only a few counts. The chain links TRBV4-3 to TRBJ2-3; no reliable D call. CDR1 is LGHNA and CDR2 is YSLEER in the germline V gene. V gave up 3 bases and J gave up 4 bases, with 14 bases separating them. CDR3 length: 15 residues. The CDR3 nucleotides are TGCGCCAGCAGCCATCCCCTTTTAGGGTCAGATACGCAGTATTTT. Translated: CASSHPLLGSDTQYF.

This clonotype was recorded at least ten times. V is TRBV5-1 and J is TRBJ1-1, with a possible D match to TRBD1 (5 bases). Germline V gene sequence: CDR1 SGHRS, CDR2 YFSETQ. Trimming pared 4 bases from V and 3 bases from J, leaving 10 bases between. This CDR3 spans 13 amino acids. Here the CDR3 reads CASSATGYTEAFF. The CDR3, as DNA: TGCGCCAGCAGCGCAACAGGATACACTGAAGCTTTCTTT.

In this sample, this clonotype turned up many times. CDR3 bases: TGTGCCAGCAGCTTAGTCGGCAGGGAGACCCAGTACTTC. Encoded protein: CASSLVGRETQYF. The chain uses TRBV7-2 and TRBJ2-5; D unclear. Germline V CDR1 and CDR2: SGHTA, FQGNSA. This CDR3 has 13 residues. Between the trimmed V and J ends, which lost 1 base and 5 bases, there was a span of 8 bases.

This clonotype was seen at least ten times. The rearrangement joins TRBV5-4 to TRBJ2-1; 9 nucleotides align to TRBD2. CDR3 length: 15 residues. From germline, CDR1 is SGHNT and CDR2 YYREEE (reference sequence). The junction had 3 bases not matched to a gene; V was cut back by 0 bases and J by 5 bases. Here the CDR3 DNA reads TGTGCCAGCAGCTTGGGGACTAGCGCCCACAATGAGCAGTTCTTC. This codes for CASSLGTSAHNEQFF. The complete variable domain, with remaining parts taken from reference TRBV5-4 and TRBJ2-1, reads ETGVTQSPTHLIKTRGQQVTLRCSSQSGHNTVSWYQQALGQGPQFIFQYYREEENGRGNFPPRFSGLQFPNYSSELNVNALELDDSALYLCASSLGTSAHNEQFFGPGTRLTVL.

This clonotype was observed many times. The V gene is TRBV24-1, the J gene TRBJ1-1; D is ambiguous. Trimming removed 3 bases at V and 1 base at J, with 5 bases between. Germline CDR1 reads KGHDR; CDR2 reads SFDVKD. This CDR3 region has 13 residues. The CDR3 sequence is CATSDPTNTEAFF. CDR3 bases: TGTGCCACCAGTGATCCAACGAACACTGAAGCTTTCTTT.

The V and J genes are TRBV29-1 and TRBJ1-4, with 9 positions matching TRBD1. The length of the CDR3 is 16 residues. The J segment lost 0 bases and the V segment lost 7 bases, leaving 9 bases of the junction unmatched. In germline, CDR1 is SQVTM, CDR2 ANQGSEA. CDR3 loop: CSAQTGGISTNEKLFF. The CDR3 DNA sequence: TGCAGCGCGCAGACAGGGGGGATCTCAACTAATGAAAAACTGTTTTTT.

This chain uses TRBV5-1 with TRBJ1-4; the D is unclear. V was trimmed by 5 bases and J by 8 bases, leaving 7 bases between them. The germline V gene has CDR1 SGHRS and CDR2 YFSETQ. The CDR3 has 11 amino acids. This CDR3 reads CASRISEKLFF. The DNA of the CDR3 is TGCGCCAGCAGAATTTCCGAAAAACTGTTTTTT.

This clonotype has ten or more counts. This chain joins TRBV7-8 and TRBJ1-1, with a tentative D call TRBD1 (6 bases). This CDR3 comprises 12 residues. Trimming removed 8 bases from V and 3 bases from J, with 10 bases in between. Germline V gives CDR1 SGHVS, CDR2 FQNEAQ. CDR3 residues: CASQNRDTEAFF. In nucleotides, the CDR3 is TGTGCCAGCCAAAACAGGGACACTGAAGCTTTCTTT.

The chain links TRBV30 to TRBJ2-5; 8 positions agree with TRBD2. This CDR3 is 14 amino acids long. V lost 4 bases, J lost 7 bases, and 11 bases stayed unmatched. Germline-derived CDR1 and CDR2 are GTSNPN and SVGIG (reference sequence). CDR3 sequence: CAWTTGTRRGTQYF. The CDR3 DNA reads as TGTGCCTGGACCACAGGGACTAGGAGGGGGACCCAGTACTTC.

This clonotype was seen repeatedly, ten times or more. The chain employs TRBV7-9 and TRBJ1-3; no definite D call. The CDR3 extends over 16 amino acids. Germline assignment: CDR1 SEHNR and CDR2 FQNEAQ (reference sequence). V was cut by 5 bases and J by 5 bases, with 19 bases left in between. Here the CDR3 reads CASSPRLGMRRNTIYF. In DNA form, the CDR3 reads TGTGCCAGCAGCCCCCGTCTGGGAATGAGGAGAAACACCATATATTTT. Combining the CDR3 with reference TRBV7-9 and TRBJ1-3 gives the whole variable domain DTGVSQNPRHKITKRGQNVTFRCDPISEHNRLYWYRQTLGQGPEFLTYFQNEAQLEKSRLLSDRFSAERPKGSFSTLEIQRTEQGDSAMYLCASSPRLGMRRNTIYFGEGSWLTVV.

In its sample, this clonotype was seen a few times. The V gene is TRBV7-8, the J gene TRBJ2-7; 8 positions agree with TRBD2. With V trimmed by 3 bases and J by 2 bases, 3 bases remained unmatched. Germline assignment: CDR1 SGHVS and CDR2 FQNEAQ. The CDR3 consists of 14 residues. As DNA, the CDR3 is TGTGCCAGCAGCTTTGAGCGGGGGCCCTACGAGCAGTACTTC. Its protein product is CASSFERGPYEQYF. The variable domain in full, completed from reference TRBV7-8 and TRBJ2-7, reads GAGVSQSPRYKVAKRGQDVALRCDPISGHVSLFWYQQALGQGPEFLTYFQNEAQLDKSGLPSDRFFAERPEGSVSTLKIQRTQQEDSAVYLCASSFERGPYEQYFGPGTRLTVT.

The CDR3 DNA reads as TGTGCTAGTGGAGAACAGGGAATTGGAAATCAGCCCCAGCATTTT. Translated: CASGEQGIGNQPQHF. V gene TRBV12-5 combines with J gene TRBJ1-5; TRBD1 might be the D (6 bases). Looked up from germline, CDR1 is LGHNT and CDR2 is FRNRAP. The CDR3 runs to 15 residues. Trimming cost V 6 bases and J 4 bases, with 16 bases left between them.

The table lists this clonotype with many counts. The chain couples TRBV10-2 to TRBJ2-4, with 9 bases lining up with TRBD1. Germline loops: CDR1 WSHSY, CDR2 SAAADI. The J segment lost 1 base and the V segment lost 11 bases, leaving 15 bases of the junction unmatched. The CDR3 contains 17 residues. CDR3 bases: TGCGCCTCCCAGGGGACAGGGTGGATTGGGGCCAAAAACATTCAGTACTTC. It is translated as CASQGTGWIGAKNIQYF.

At least ten counts were recorded for this clonotype. The chain couples TRBV9 to TRBJ2-2; TRBD1 might be the D (5 bases). The CDR3 is 16 residues long. Germline V lookup: CDR1 SGDLS, CDR2 YYNGEE. V was clipped by 6 bases and J by 0 bases, with 15 bases between them. CDR3 protein: CASILRKGSNTGELFF. The CDR3 DNA reads TGTGCCAGCATCCTACGGAAGGGGTCGAACACCGGGGAGCTGTTTTTT.

This clonotype was detected ten times or more. The chain carries TRBV30 and TRBJ1-5; 8 positions match TRBD1. CDR3 length: 13 amino acids. The trim removed 5 bases at V and 6 bases at J, leaving 6 bases unmatched. The germline gives CDR1 GTSNPN, CDR2 SVGIG (reference sequence). The CDR3 reads CAWATGEGQPQHF. The CDR3 region has the DNA TGTGCCTGGGCGACAGGGGAGGGTCAGCCCCAGCATTTT.

This clonotype was found many times. This chain connects TRBV6-6 to TRBJ2-3; D gene unclear. The CDR3 length is 13 residues. Per germline, CDR1 MNHNY and CDR2 SVGAGI (reference sequence). The germline V and J ends were trimmed by 6 bases and 2 bases, with 9 bases remaining between them. The chain's CDR3 is CASSHPTTDTQYF. The CDR3 region has the DNA TGTGCCAGCAGCCACCCGACCACAGATACGCAGTATTTT.

Ten or more counts support this clonotype. The chain has TRBV28 and TRBJ1-2; D uncertain. V lost 6 bases, J lost 5 bases, and 22 bases lay in between. The CDR3 spans 16 residues. Germline CDR1 MDHEN, CDR2 SYDVKM. The CDR3 here is CASSRRGRAGTYGYTF. CDR3 bases: TGTGCCAGCAGCAGGCGGGGAAGGGCAGGAACTTATGGCTACACCTTC.

This clonotype was counted only a few times. The chain combines TRBV6-6 with TRBJ2-7; 9 bases line up with TRBD2. The trim removed 5 bases at V and 2 bases at J, leaving 4 bases unmatched. The CDR3 spans 14 residues. Germline V gene data show CDR1 as MNHNY and CDR2 as SVGAGI (reference sequence). The CDR3 region has the DNA TGTGCCAGCAGTGCCGGGACTAGCCCCTACGAGCAGTACTTC. Translated, it gives CASSAGTSPYEQYF.

This clonotype was detected ten times or more. CDR3 DNA: TGCAGTGCTAGTGGCCCTCAATTAGCGGGGATGGGAGAGACCCAGTACTTC. This gives the protein CSASGPQLAGMGETQYF. The J gene is TRBJ2-5, the V gene TRBV20-1, with 8 bases aligning to TRBD2. From germline, CDR1 is DFQATT and CDR2 SNEGSKA (reference sequence). The CDR3 extends over 17 amino acids. Trimming cost V 3 bases and J 4 bases; bases outside gene matches: 16.